This T cell receptor beta chain comes out of a study of T cell changes during pregnancy in multiple sclerosis. Assay used: immunoSEQ multiplex PCR; TCRdb lists only in-frame clones, some missing. Among 100,000 or so clones listed, about 93% were seen once. Looked up from germline, CDR1 is MRHNA and CDR2 is SNTAGT. V shed 0 bases, J shed 3 bases, and the junction held 11 bases outside the gene matches. The CDR3 loop spans 17 amino acids. The sequencing used peripheral blood, collected after pregnancy. The V and J genes are TRBV6-4 and TRBJ2-7; the match to TRBD1 covers 7 bases. This TCR came from a female donor in good health, enrolled as a control in a pregnancy study. The CDR3 here is CASSDSPGPRGNYEQYF. Here the CDR3 DNA reads TGTGCCAGCAGTGACTCCCCAGGTCCCAGGGGGAACTACGAGCAGTACTTC.